This T cell receptor (beta chain) originates from a study of cytomegalovirus exposure and HLA in healthy donors. Background on the study: About 85 million unique TCR sequences came from HLA-typed donors in an early release.

Of note for this clone: The target antigen is unknown.

The V gene end was trimmed by 3 bases and the J gene end by 0 bases; junction bases not matched to a gene: 3. The CDR3 is made up of 17 amino acids. The germline CDR1 and CDR2 sequences are MRHNA and SNTAGT. Study-level results: Most subjects' HLA-A and HLA-B alleles were reportedly predicted from TCR beta sequences. Later work found that TCR association rates differed between HLA loci; DRB1 had the most and HLA-C the fewest.

The PCR ran on 60 Vbeta and 13 Jbeta primers. Repertoires were generated with immunoSEQ multiplex PCR, while TCRdb's copy carries only in-frame clones and drops some. The sample yields about 160,000 clones, approximately 75% seen once. Sample: PBMCs. This clonotype was obtained from a man aged 25 to 40 in good health and CMV-seropositive. This rearrangement joins TRBV6-4 to TRBJ2-1, with 12 positions matching TRBD2. CDR3 region: CASSELAGGSSYNEQFF. CDR3 DNA: TGTGCCAGCAGTGAACTAGCGGGGGGCAGCTCCTACAATGAGCAGTTCTTC.